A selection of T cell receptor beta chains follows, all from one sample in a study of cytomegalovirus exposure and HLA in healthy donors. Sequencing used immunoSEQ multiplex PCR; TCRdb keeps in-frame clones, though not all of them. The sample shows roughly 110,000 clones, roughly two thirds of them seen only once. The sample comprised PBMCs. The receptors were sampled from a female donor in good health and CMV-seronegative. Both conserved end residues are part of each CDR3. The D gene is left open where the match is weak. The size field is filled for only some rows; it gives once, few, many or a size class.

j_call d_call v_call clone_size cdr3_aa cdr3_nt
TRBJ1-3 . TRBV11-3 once CASSHDSRSGNTIYF TGTGCCAGCAGCCACGACAGCCGCTCTGGAAACACCATATATTTT
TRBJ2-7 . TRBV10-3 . CAISESRALGNEQYF TGTGCCATCAGTGAGTCCAGGGCGCTTGGGAACGAGCAGTACTTC
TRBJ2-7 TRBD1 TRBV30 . CASKQGARREQYF TGTGCCTCAAAACAGGGGGCGAGACGCGAGCAGTACTTC
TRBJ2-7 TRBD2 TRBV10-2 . CASSTSGSSGQYF TGCGCCAGCAGTACTAGCGGGAGTTCTGGGCAGTACTTC
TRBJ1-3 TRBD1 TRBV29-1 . CSVVQGVSGNTIYF TGCAGCGTTGTTCAGGGGGTCTCTGGAAACACCATATATTTT
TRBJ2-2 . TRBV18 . CASSPYTGDTGELFF TGTGCCAGCTCACCATATACAGGAGACACCGGGGAGCTGTTTTTT
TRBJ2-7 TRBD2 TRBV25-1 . CASTPSGTLYEQYF TGTGCCAGCACACCCAGCGGGACCCTCTACGAGCAGTACTTC
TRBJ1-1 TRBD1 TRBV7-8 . CASSSRQGPNTEAFF TGTGCCAGCAGCTCAAGACAGGGACCGAACACTGAAGCTTTCTTT
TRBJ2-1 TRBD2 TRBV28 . CASRSGLGSYNEQFF TGTGCCAGCAGATCCGGACTAGGCTCCTACAATGAGCAGTTCTTC
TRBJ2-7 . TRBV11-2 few CASSLIGQNEQYF TGTGCCAGCAGCTTAATTGGGCAGAACGAGCAGTACTTC
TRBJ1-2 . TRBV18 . CASSPPVAGANYGYTF TGTGCCAGCTCACCACCGGTGGCAGGGGCTAACTATGGCTACACCTTC
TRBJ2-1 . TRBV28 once CASRGYNEQFF TGTGCCAGTCGGGGCTACAATGAGCAGTTCTTC
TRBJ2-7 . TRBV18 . CASSPPSGSYEQYF TGTGCCAGCTCACCACCCTCCGGCTCCTACGAGCAGTACTTC
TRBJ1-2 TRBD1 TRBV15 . CATSPTGGDGYTF TGTGCCACCAGCCCCACAGGGGGCGATGGCTACACCTTC
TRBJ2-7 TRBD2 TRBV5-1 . CASSLVLSSGYEQYF TGCGCCAGCAGCTTGGTATTGTCTAGCGGCTACGAGCAGTACTTC
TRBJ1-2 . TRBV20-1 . CSARGGNGYTF TGCAGTGCTAGAGGAGGGAATGGCTACACCTTC
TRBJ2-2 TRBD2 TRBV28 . CASSLAGGPTGELFF TGTGCCAGCAGTTTGGCGGGAGGCCCCACCGGGGAGCTGTTTTTT